The TCR beta chain under discussion was sequenced for a study of patients and donors after allogeneic stem cell transplantation. TCRdb reprocessed the RT-PCR reads with MiXCR, giving one entry per CDR3 protein. The data contain approximately 220,000 distinct CDR3 sequences, around 40% of them singletons. The clonotype comes from a human donor who was either an allogeneic HSCT recipient or a stem cell or donor lymphocyte infusion donor (not recorded which). It is not recorded whose cells these are; they may come from a transplant donor. The sequencing input was blood, either unsorted or a sorted T cell fraction (not recorded which).

Written as DNA, the CDR3 is TGTGCCAGCAGCCTAGTCCCCAGCTCCTATAATTCACCCCTCCACTTT. Protein: CASSLVPSSYNSPLHF. The chain employs TRBV3-1 and TRBJ1-6; D gene uncertain. Germline V gene data show CDR1 as LGHDT and CDR2 as YNNKEL (reference sequence). Trimming stripped 4 bases from V and 0 bases from J, with 10 bases between. This CDR3 spans 16 amino acids. The full variable domain, completed using reference TRBV3-1 and TRBJ1-6, is DTAVSQTPKYLVTQMGNDKSIKCEQNLGHDTMYWYKQDSKKFLKIMFSYNNKELIINETVPNRFSPKSPDKAHLNLHINSLELGDSAVYFCASSLVPSSYNSPLHFGNGTRLTVT.